A single count supports the clone carrying this T cell receptor (beta chain). One base away lies a much larger clone, so this may be a sequencing read error. Lacking the conserved final phenylalanine or tryptophan, this CDR3 likely reflects a read error. The sample originates from a study of Graves' ophthalmopathy and Graves' hyperthyroidism. Turning to the study itself: Ahead of any treatment, peripheral blood was obtained at the initial diagnosis.

Scientists amplified the TCR beta CDR3 regions from RNA transcripts. Second-round multiplex PCR came after a first-round RT-PCR that employed HTBI primers. TCRdb itself ran the multiplex PCR reads through MiXCR, one entry per CDR3 protein. The table shows hundreds of thousands of distinct CDR3 sequences, with about a fifth occurring only once. The CDR3 consists of 13 residues. CDR1 SGHRS and CDR2 YFSETQ come from the germline V gene. The V end lost 3 bases, the J end lost 10 bases, and 16 bases lay between the germline ends. The chain has TRBV5-1 and TRBJ1-1; perhaps TRBD1 as D (5 bases). Material: peripheral blood. The TCR was taken from a woman younger than 35 with stable Graves' hyperthyroidism. Some clones in this sample may be carry-over from other donors' samples. For the CDR3, the DNA is TGCGCCAGCAGCTCCCCCCCGGGGGGACTAGCTTTCTAT. Its protein product is CASSSPPGGLAFY.